Each of the 31 T cell receptor beta chains below was sequenced from the same sample in a study of OX40 agonist ivuxolimab in advanced cancers. The assay was immunoSEQ multiplex PCR, and TCRdb's table has in-frame clones only and misses some. The sample shows over 50,000 clones, around 83% of them seen only once. The sample here was CD4+ or CD8+ T cells sorted from blood, taken in a trial of the OX40 agonist ivuxolimab. The receptor set was obtained from an adult with an advanced solid tumor such as melanoma, head and neck, liver or kidney cancer.

The rearrangement uses TRBV10-2 and TRBJ2-7; D call uncertain. Per germline, CDR1 WSHSY and CDR2 SAAADI. The CDR3 extends over 14 amino acids. Trimming shortened V by 6 bases and J by 0 bases, and 12 bases separated the two germline ends. CDR3 nucleotides: TGCGCCAGCAGCCGTGGGTACGCCTCCTACGAGCAGTACTTC. Encoded protein: CASSRGYASYEQYF.

This chain links TRBV6-6 with TRBJ2-7, with 10 nucleotides matching TRBD2. The length of the CDR3 is 15 residues. From germline, CDR1 is MNHNY and CDR2 SVGAGI (reference sequence). V was pared by 4 bases and J by 0 bases, with 3 bases of the junction left unmatched. The DNA for the CDR3 is TGTGCCAGCAGTTCCCGACTAGCGGGCTCCTACGAGCAGTACTTC. Its translation: CASSSRLAGSYEQYF.

The chain is built from TRBV10-2 and TRBJ1-3; no clear D gene. V lost 4 bases to trimming and J lost 3 bases, with 10 bases between them. The CDR3 totals 14 residues. Germline V gene lookup returns CDR1 WSHSY and CDR2 SAAADI. CDR3 loop: CASSVGGSGNTIYF. The CDR3 coding sequence is TGCGCCAGCAGTGTCGGCGGGAGTGGAAACACCATATATTTT.

This chain links TRBV18 with TRBJ2-7; TRBD2 might be the D (5 bases). Trimming took off 2 bases at V and 3 bases at J, with 8 bases between the two ends. Germline-derived CDR1 and CDR2 are KGHSH and LQKENI. The length of the CDR3 is 13 residues. The CDR3 loop is CASSPGGGYEQYF. In nucleotides, the CDR3 is TGTGCCAGCTCACCAGGCGGAGGCTACGAGCAGTACTTC. The variable domain in full, with the rest retrieved from reference TRBV18 and TRBJ2-7, is NAGVMQNPRHLVRRRGQEARLRCSPMKGHSHVYWYRQLPEEGLKFMVYLQKENIIDESGMPKERFSAEFPKEGPSILRIQQVVRGDSAAYFCASSPGGGYEQYFGPGTRLTVT.

The genes are TRBV5-4 and TRBJ2-7; D is unresolved. The CDR3 is 14 residues long. Germline-derived CDR1 and CDR2 are SGHNT and YYREEE (reference sequence). Trimming stripped 2 bases from V and 0 bases from J, with 9 bases between. CDR3 residues: CASSFLGYSYEQYF. Here the CDR3 DNA reads TGTGCCAGCAGCTTTTTAGGGTACTCCTACGAGCAGTACTTC.

The V call is TRBV6-5, the J call TRBJ2-7; 8 positions match TRBD2. Germline lookup yields CDR1 MNHEY and CDR2 SVGAGI. The junction had 9 bases not matched to a gene; V was cut back by 4 bases and J by 4 bases. The length of the CDR3 is 15 residues. CDR3 protein: CASSSPTTSVYEQYF. For the CDR3, the DNA is TGTGCCAGCAGTTCCCCGACGACTAGCGTGTACGAGCAGTACTTC.

A remark on this clone: Other DNA variants within this sample encode the same CDR3. This chain uses TRBV6-5 with TRBJ1-1; no clear D gene. There are 13 residues in the CDR3. V lost 2 bases and J lost 1, with 5 bases in between. From germline, CDR1 is MNHEY and CDR2 SVGAGI. The chain's CDR3 is CASSYETNTEAFF. The CDR3 region has the DNA TGTGCCAGCAGTTACGAAACGAACACTGAAGCTTTCTTT.

This clone was found once. V usage is TRBV25-1 and J usage is TRBJ1-2; a possible D gene is TRBD1 (5 bases). This CDR3 has 15 amino acids. Germline-derived CDR1 and CDR2 are MGHDK and SYGVNS. V lost 3 bases, J lost 2 bases, and 13 bases lay in between. CDR3 region: CASSERTKGNYGYTF. CDR3 in DNA: TGTGCCAGCAGTGAGAGGACCAAGGGGAACTATGGCTACACCTTC.

The chain recombines TRBV2 with TRBJ2-1, with no clear D. The CDR3 is 12 residues long. Trimming removed 1 base at V and 3 bases at J, with 1 base between. CDR1 is SNHLY, CDR2 FYNNEI, per germline. The CDR3 loop reads CASSEVYNEQFF. Written as DNA, the CDR3 is TGTGCCAGCAGTGAAGTCTACAATGAGCAGTTCTTC. The full variable domain, its missing parts supplied by reference TRBV2 and TRBJ2-1, is EPEVTQTPSHQVTQMGQEVILRCVPISNHLYFYWYRQILGQKVEFLVSFYNNEISEKSEIFDDQFSVERPDGSNFTLKIRSTKLEDSAMYFCASSEVYNEQFFGPGTRLTVL.

V gene TRBV10-1 combines with J gene TRBJ1-2; unclear D gene. CDR1 and CDR2 (germline): WNHNN, SYGVQD (reference sequence). This CDR3 spans 14 amino acids. Trimming took 6 bases from V and 3 from J, leaving 14 bases between them. The CDR3 is CASSPGFGDYGYTF. The DNA for the CDR3 is TGCGCCAGCAGCCCCGGGTTTGGGGACTATGGCTACACCTTC.

This clone is a singleton in its sample. This chain uses TRBV18 with TRBJ1-5, with D maybe TRBD1 (6 bases). The CDR3 loop spans 16 amino acids. In germline, CDR1 is KGHSH, CDR2 LQKENI. Trimming stripped 3 bases from V and 0 bases from J, with 12 bases between. CDR3 coding DNA: TGTGCCAGCTCACCCCTTAGGACAGCTAGCAATCAGCCCCAGCATTTT. Its translation is CASSPLRTASNQPQHF. Looking up the rest from reference TRBV18 and TRBJ1-5 gives the full variable domain: NAGVMQNPRHLVRRRGQEARLRCSPMKGHSHVYWYRQLPEEGLKFMVYLQKENIIDESGMPKERFSAEFPKEGPSILRIQQVVRGDSAAYFCASSPLRTASNQPQHFGDGTRLSIL.

Only one count was recorded for this clone. The chain links TRBV5-6 to TRBJ1-1; D gene ambiguous. The CDR3 length is 17 residues. The V gene lost 3 bases and the J gene lost 1 base, with 19 bases spanning the gap. From germline, CDR1 is SGHDT and CDR2 YYEEEE. Written as DNA, the CDR3 is TGTGCCAGCAGCTCAAGTCCCGCCGCGTCCAGGAACACTGAAGCTTTCTTT. This gives the protein CASSSSPAASRNTEAFF.

The chain uses TRBV18 and TRBJ2-2; D is undetermined. CDR3 length: 14 residues. V lost 2 bases and J 7 bases, leaving 11 bases between the germline ends. Germline values: CDR1 KGHSH, CDR2 LQKENI. The CDR3 loop reads CASSPDGARGELFF. The CDR3 nucleotides are TGTGCCAGCTCACCAGACGGCGCCCGCGGGGAGCTGTTTTTT.

This clone was counted once. The chain combines TRBV18 with TRBJ2-4, with a possible D match to TRBD2 (6 bases). Between the trimmed V and J ends, which lost 3 bases and 8 bases, there was a span of 11 bases. This CDR3 comprises 13 residues. The germline V gene encodes CDR1 KGHSH and CDR2 LQKENI. The CDR3 region has the DNA TGTGCCAGCTCACCGGGGGGTAATGACATTCAGTACTTC. It encodes CASSPGGNDIQYF.

This sequence joins TRBV6-1 and TRBJ1-2; D remains unclear. Germline CDR1 reads MNHNS; CDR2 reads SASEGT. V lost 1 base, J lost 7 bases, and 16 bases lay in between. The CDR3 has 15 amino acids. The CDR3 DNA reads as TGTGCCAGCAGTGAAGATAGTGGGTTTTACGGTGGCTACACCTTC. Translation gives CASSEDSGFYGGYTF.

The rearrangement links TRBV18 to TRBJ1-2; TRBD1 aligns across 8 bases. V was pared by 3 bases and J by 8 bases, with 8 bases of the junction left unmatched. The germline V gene encodes CDR1 KGHSH and CDR2 LQKENI. The CDR3 sequence is 14 residues long. This chain's CDR3 is CASSPDRDSGGYTF. In DNA form, the CDR3 reads TGTGCCAGCTCACCGGACAGGGACAGCGGAGGCTACACCTTC.

This chain joins TRBV5-1 and TRBJ2-7, with 8 bases fitting TRBD2. CDR1 is SGHRS and CDR2 is YFSETQ in the germline V gene. J lost 4 bases, V lost 4 bases, and 10 bases had no gene match. This CDR3 is built from 15 residues. The CDR3 loop reads CASSPTGGRPYEQYF. The CDR3 DNA reads as TGCGCCAGCAGCCCCACTGGCGGGAGGCCTTACGAGCAGTACTTC.

J is TRBJ1-4 and V is TRBV2; D call uncertain. V was trimmed by 7 bases and J by 4 bases, leaving 10 bases between them. This CDR3 region has 13 residues. Germline CDR1 is SNHLY and CDR2 is FYNNEI. CDR3: CASTRAGNEKLFF. The CDR3 region has the DNA TGTGCCAGCACCCGGGCGGGTAATGAAAAACTGTTTTTT.

The chain carries TRBV11-2 and TRBJ1-5, with unresolved D. V was clipped by 5 bases and J by 4 bases, with 9 bases between them. The CDR3 length is 13 residues. Per germline, CDR1 SGHAT and CDR2 FQNNGV. CDR3 residues: CASSPDQNQPQHF. Here the CDR3 DNA reads TGTGCCAGCAGCCCAGACCAAAATCAGCCCCAGCATTTT.

This chain joins TRBV7-9 and TRBJ1-5; TRBD1 might be the D (5 bases). V was pared by 4 bases and J by 0 bases, with 10 bases between. Germline V gives CDR1 SEHNR, CDR2 FQNEAQ (reference sequence). The CDR3 loop spans 15 amino acids. The CDR3 sequence is CASSSDSYSNQPQHF. Here the CDR3 DNA reads TGTGCCAGCAGCTCCGACAGCTATAGCAATCAGCCCCAGCATTTT.

This rearrangement joins TRBV6-1 to TRBJ1-6; D ambiguous. With 1 base removed from V and 7 bases from J, the gap between germline ends came to 17 bases. The germline V gene has CDR1 MNHNS and CDR2 SASEGT. The CDR3 extends over 17 amino acids. The CDR3 nucleotides read TGTGCCAGCAGTGAAGTCGGAGGACGGGCGTTGAATTCACCCCTCCACTTT. Its translation is CASSEVGGRALNSPLHF.

The chain combines TRBV10-1 with TRBJ2-1; TRBD1 is a possible D gene (5 bases). CDR3 length equals 15 residues. Germline V CDR1 and CDR2: WNHNN, SYGVQD (reference sequence). The V end was cut by 1 base, the J end by 0 bases, with 7 bases between. In nucleotides, the CDR3 is TGCGCCAGCAGTGAGTGGGGCACCTCCTACAATGAGCAGTTCTTC. Its translation: CASSEWGTSYNEQFF.

V usage is TRBV21-1 and J usage is TRBJ1-5; TRBD1 is the table's D call, not checked against the DNA. TRBV21-1 is assigned pseudogene status. The CDR3 is 16 residues long. CDR3 nucleotides: TGTGCCACCGGTAAACACAAAGGGACAGGGGTGGGTGGCCAGCATTTT. It encodes CATGKHKGTGVGGQHF.

V usage is TRBV10-1 and J usage is TRBJ2-2; TRBD1 might be the D (6 bases). Germline-derived CDR1 and CDR2 are WNHNN and SYGVQD (reference sequence). The CDR3 extends over 16 amino acids. Trimming removed 3 bases from V and 4 bases from J, with 15 bases in between. The DNA of the CDR3 is TGCGCCAGCAGTGACCCCCAGGGGTCGGGCACCGGGGAGCTGTTTTTT. This gives the protein CASSDPQGSGTGELFF.

This sequence joins TRBV10-3 and TRBJ1-2; D might be TRBD1 (6 bases). The V gene lost 8 bases and the J gene lost 8 bases, with 15 bases spanning the gap. There are 12 residues in the CDR3. Per the germline V gene, CDR1 is ENHRY and CDR2 is SYGVKD. The CDR3 DNA is TGTGCCATCTCCGTATTAGGGGGAGGCTACACCTTC. Its protein is CAISVLGGGYTF.

This chain uses TRBV5-5 with TRBJ1-2, with D unresolved. V gave up 0 bases and J gave up 5 bases, with 8 bases separating them. The CDR3 totals 13 residues. Per germline, CDR1 SGHKS and CDR2 YYEKEE (reference sequence). The CDR3 region has the DNA TGTGCCAGCAGCTTGGCCGACTTATATGGCTACACCTTC. Protein sequence: CASSLADLYGYTF.

Written as DNA, the CDR3 is TGTGCAACAGGGACAGGGGGCTTCGAGACCCAGTACTTC. Translated, it gives CATGTGGFETQYF. The chain carries TRBV30 and TRBJ2-5; 12 bases align to TRBD1. The germline V gene encodes CDR1 GTSNPN and CDR2 SVGIG (reference sequence). This CDR3 has 13 residues. Looking up the rest from reference TRBV30 and TRBJ2-5 gives the full variable domain: SQTIHQWPATLVQPVGSPLSLECTVEGTSNPNLYWYRQAAGRGLQLLFYSVGIGQISSEVPQNLSASRPQDRQFILSSKKLLLSDSGFYLCATGTGGFETQYFGPGTRLLVL.

J is TRBJ2-7 and V is TRBV10-3; D is uncertain. There are 15 residues in the CDR3. CDR1 ENHRY and CDR2 SYGVKD come from the germline V gene. Deletions cut 0 bases from V and 4 bases from J, with 13 bases between. The CDR3 nucleotides read TGTGCCATCAGTGAGTCGATGGGTGGAGTTTACGAGCAGTACTTC. Protein sequence: CAISESMGGVYEQYF.

CDR3 DNA: TGTGCCTGGAGTAACTCAGTCGGGGATTCACCCCTCCACTTT. Protein: CAWSNSVGDSPLHF. The J gene is TRBJ1-6, the V gene TRBV30, with D unclear. The CDR3 has 14 amino acids. Germline CDR1 GTSNPN, CDR2 SVGIG (reference sequence). Trimming pared 2 bases from V and 8 bases from J, leaving 13 bases between.

In its sample, this clone was seen a few times. The rearrangement joins TRBV5-6 to TRBJ2-7; no clear D gene. Looked up from germline, CDR1 is SGHDT and CDR2 is YYEEEE. V gave up 4 bases and J gave up 5 bases, with 16 bases separating them. There are 14 residues in the CDR3. CDR3 sequence: CASSTRSRMDEQYF. DNA for the CDR3: TGTGCCAGCAGCACCCGGTCCCGGATGGACGAGCAGTACTTC.

This clone has just one count. J is TRBJ1-4 and V is TRBV5-1; D is undetermined. CDR3 length: 14 amino acids. The germline gives CDR1 SGHRS, CDR2 YFSETQ. V was trimmed by 4 bases and J by 8 bases, leaving 15 bases between them. The CDR3 nucleotides read TGCGCCAGCAGCAAAACAGCCATAGAGGAAAAACTGTTTTTT. Residues: CASSKTAIEEKLFF.